These T cell receptor beta chains were read from a single sample in a study of beta chain features in type 1 diabetes. Clones were sequenced by immunoSEQ multiplex PCR, and TCRdb holds only the in-frame ones, with some missing. This repertoire shows about 660,000 clones, over 11% found once; its top ten account for 0.03% to 0.045%. Sequencing input: naive CD4+ T cells from blood. The receptors derive from a man between 18 and 29 years old with type 1 diabetes. Each CDR3 is given with its conserved first and last residue. D genes are given only for firm matches. Clone size is stated in some rows and not others, as once, few, many or a class when expanded.

D gene,J gene,clone size,V gene,CDR3 protein,CDR3 DNA
-,TRBJ2-7,-,TRBV7-6,CASSSSRTVFYEQYF,TGTGCCAGCAGCTCCTCCCGGACAGTTTTCTACGAGCAGTACTTC
-,TRBJ2-2,-,TRBV7-2,CASSFGGYANTGELFF,TGTGCCAGCAGCTTCGGGGGTTACGCGAACACCGGGGAGCTGTTTTTT
-,TRBJ2-7,-,TRBV25-1,CASSTVSYEQYF,TGTGCCAGCAGCACTGTCAGCTACGAGCAGTACTTC
-,TRBJ2-3,few,TRBV5-4,CASSSRLTSTDTQYF,TGTGCCAGCAGCTCTCGACTTACTAGCACAGATACGCAGTATTTT
-,TRBJ2-7,-,TRBV14,CASSRLIAGNEQYF,TGTGCCAGCAGCCGACTTATAGCAGGGAACGAGCAGTACTTC
-,TRBJ1-2,few,TRBV29-1,CSVAFNYGYTF,TGCAGCGTTGCCTTTAACTATGGCTACACCTTC
TRBD1,TRBJ1-5,-,TRBV5-1,CASSLGTGHQPQHF,TGCGCCAGCAGCTTGGGGACAGGCCATCAGCCCCAGCATTTT
-,TRBJ1-1,few,TRBV28,CASSVTDRYLNTEAFF,TGTGCCAGCAGTGTGACGGACCGCTATTTGAACACTGAAGCTTTCTTT
TRBD2,TRBJ2-7,few,TRBV5-1,CASSSLAGAEQYF,TGCGCCAGCAGCTCACTAGCGGGGGCCGAGCAGTACTTC
-,TRBJ2-7,-,TRBV7-9,CASSLSLSGLNEQYF,TGTGCCAGCAGCTTATCACTCTCCGGCCTCAACGAGCAGTACTTC
TRBD1,TRBJ2-1,-,TRBV14,CASSHRGLSNEQFF,TGTGCCAGCAGCCACAGGGGGCTCAGCAATGAGCAGTTCTTC
-,TRBJ2-4,few,TRBV29-1,CSVEREAKNIQYF,TGCAGCGTTGAACGGGAGGCCAAAAACATTCAGTACTTC
-,TRBJ2-7,few,TRBV18,CASSPGTSTYEQYF,TGTGCCAGCTCACCAGGAACATCGACCTACGAGCAGTACTTC